This paragraph reports one TCR beta chain. This specimen belongs to a study of control samples from healthy donors and cancer patients. CDR3 length equals 15 residues. The V gene end was trimmed by 5 bases and the J gene end by 3 bases; junction bases not matched to a gene: 4. Germline V gene sequence: CDR1 SGHTA, CDR2 FQGTGA. Assay: immunoSEQ multiplex PCR; the TCRdb copy retains only in-frame clones and omits some. In the table there are some 100,000 clones, more than 85% of which are singletons. Specimen: blood. This chain uses TRBV7-3 with TRBJ2-3; 11 bases align to TRBD2. This receptor was identified in a man aged 18 to 29 in good health. This CDR3 reads CASSPLAGGTDTQYF. The DNA for the CDR3 is TGTGCCAGCAGCCCATTAGCGGGAGGGACAGATACGCAGTATTTT.